The TCR beta chain under discussion was sequenced for a study of graft-versus-host responses after intestinal transplantation. Across the study: All recipients got anti-thymocyte globulin induction, then tacrolimus and steroids for approximately 3 years.

Investigators plated some 200,000 CFSE-labeled responder cells together with some 200,000 irradiated stimulator cells labeled with violet dye. Germline lookup yields CDR1 SQVTM and CDR2 ANQGSEA. CDR3 length equals 13 residues. V shed 5 bases and J shed 1 base, with 9 bases lying between them. Some clones are missing from TCRdb's copy, which holds only in-frame ones; the method was immunoSEQ multiplex PCR. Among around 2,200 clones listed, just under 30% were seen once. Study conclusions and caveats: GvH clones were found in recipient marrow; some appeared first in ileum or blood.

This sample comprised alloreactive CD8+ T cells from a mixed lymphocyte reaction culture, obtained before transplantation. Subset: CFSE-low proliferating T cells sorted from approximately six-day pre-transplant mixed lymphocyte reaction (GvH or HvG direction). The V and J genes are TRBV29-1 and TRBJ2-1; D might be TRBD1 (6 bases). The clonotype originates from a human patient who was an organ donor for intestinal transplantation. CDR3 bases: TGCAGCGTTCCCGGGACATCCTACAATGAGCAGTTCTTC. It codes for CSVPGTSYNEQFF.